What follows describes a single T cell receptor beta chain. Its antigen target is currently unknown. No base quality information exists; no much larger clone differs at one position. V sheds 4 bases and J sheds 6 bases, leaving 9 bases between their ends. Looking up the germline V gene yields CDR1 SNHLY and CDR2 FYNNEI. Taken from cysteine to phenylalanine, the CDR3 has 12 residues. The entry retains the CDR3 DNA only, 36 bases that are in frame from base 1. The patients picked for sequencing were ones in whom flow cytometry had shown an expansion of CD8+CD57+ cells. All patients had severe acquired aplastic anemia diagnosed by International Study of Aplastic Anemia and Agranulocytosis and Camitta criteria. No patient had received any therapy when blood was sampled. In this study, sorted CD4+ and CD8+ T cells from the blood of healthy subjects and of severe aplastic anemia patients had their TCR repertoires deep-sequenced. Patients were enrolled in the USA under clinicaltrials.gov protocols 00001620, 01623167, 00001397, 00071045, 00081523 and 00961064. Ficoll-Paque density gradient centrifugation was used to isolate peripheral blood mononuclear cells. Before DNA extraction, CD4+ and CD8+ T cells were sorted with FACS or magnetic beads.

Genomic DNA served as template for TCR beta VDJ combination and CDR3 sequence profiling. An Illumina HiSeq 2000 was used for TCR repertoire sequencing. The source study handled its data this way. TRBV/TRBJ rearrangement plots, CDR3 size and DJ length profiles, and Simpson's diversity index were used to assess repertoires. The immunodominant clone was defined as the most abundant DNA sequence in deep sequencing data. CDR3 amino acid sequences were screened for sharing across subjects and were compared with published repertoires and the VDJdb database. The raw public reads went through TCRdb reprocessing: fastp at Q25, MiXCR clone calling, in-frame beta chains kept. Rows are combined by CDR3 protein, so each entry shows the most common genes and DNA. TCRdb, rather than the study authors, made the V and J calls. This sample holds 150,000 to 200,000 distinct CDR3 sequences; roughly 48% were observed only once. Of the sample, roughly 1.1% is held by the ten largest clones.

This specimen comes from a study of CD8+CD57+ T cells in acquired aplastic anemia (dated by TCRdb to between 2018 and 2020). In the study overall: A mean of 3.2 ug of DNA, ranging from roughly 0.18 to 30 ug, was extracted from sorted CD4+ and CD8+ cells. A CD8+CD57+ expansion meant a frequency higher than the mean frequency seen in healthy subjects. The paper as a whole reports these results and caveats: No significant difference in CD8+ Simpson's diversity was found between patients and healthy controls (P=0.060). Around 27 CD8+ CDR3 sequences were found to be shared between patients and controls, but these sequences appeared to be highly expressed in patients and within the immunodominant clones of the patients.

Recombination joined TRBV2 with TRBJ1-2; TRBD1 is a possible D gene, resting on 6 matching bases. The TCR was taken from a human donor with aplastic anemia. Sequencing was carried out using sorted CD4+, CD8+, or CD8+CD57+ T cells (not recorded which) from PBMCs. The nucleotides read TGTGCCAGCAGTGGGACAGTCCATGGCTACACCTTC. This codes for CASSGTVHGYTF.